These 29 T cell receptor beta chains originate from one sample sequenced in a study of T cell repertoires in cytomegalovirus infection. Their cognate antigens are unknown. TCRdb fed the reads into MiXCR, producing one record per CDR3 protein. The sample shows some 900,000 distinct CDR3 sequences, around a third of them seen only once. The specimen was cultured CD8+ T cells from PBMCs, collected from culture after CMV antigen stimulation. The origin of the receptors is a human donor in good health (CMV status not recorded). Some clones in this sample may be carry-over from other donors' samples.

As regards this clonotype: One end of the junction does not line up with germline, which may come from a read error. The rearrangement uses TRBV5-5 and TRBJ1-2; 7 nucleotides agree with TRBD1. Germline CDR1 SGHKS, CDR2 YYEKEE (reference sequence). The CDR3 contains 17 residues. CDR3 residues: CTSSLGQHPGGPYGYTF. The CDR3 coding sequence is TGTACCAGCAGCCTGGGACAGCATCCCGGTGGGCCTTATGGCTACACCTTC.

As DNA, the CDR3 is TGTGCCAGGGGGACCAGGGGGTTCCTTAATGAAAAACTGTTTTTT. Protein sequence: CARGTRGFLNEKLFF. V gene TRBV19 combines with J gene TRBJ1-4; 7 bases match TRBD1. The CDR3 has 15 amino acids. Trimming cost V 9 bases and J 4 bases; bases outside gene matches: 11. Germline-derived CDR1 and CDR2 are LNHDA and SQIVND (reference sequence).

This clonotype was seen a single time. This chain links TRBV7-4 with TRBJ2-5; 8 bases are shared with TRBD2. The V gene's germline CDR1 is SGHVT and CDR2 SQSDAQ. CDR3 length: 13 residues. Trimming at V came to 6 bases and at J to 2 bases, leaving 2 bases not matched to a gene. CDR3 in amino acids: CASRVAGQETQYF. CDR3 bases: TGTGCCAGCAGAGTAGCGGGGCAAGAGACCCAGTACTTC.

This clonotype was observed a few times. The J gene is TRBJ1-4, the V gene TRBV20-1, with D tentatively TRBD1 (6 bases). The CDR3 has 15 amino acids. Germline V gene data show CDR1 as DFQATT and CDR2 as SNEGSKA (reference sequence). V was trimmed by 2 bases and J by 2 bases, leaving 12 bases between them. This CDR3 is CSARRSQGTNEKLFF. The CDR3 region has the DNA TGCAGTGCTAGAAGGTCGCAGGGGACTAATGAAAAACTGTTTTTT.

Many counts were recorded for this clonotype. The rearrangement joins TRBV12-3 or TRBV12-4 to TRBJ2-7; D is uncertain. Trimming shortened V by 1 base and J by 3 bases, and 7 bases separated the two germline ends. This CDR3 spans 13 amino acids. CDR3 in amino acids: CASSLGQDYEQYV. CDR3 DNA sequence: TGTGCCAGCAGTTTAGGGCAAGACTACGAGCAGTACGTC.

This rearrangement joins TRBV5-4 to TRBJ1-4, with TRBD1 identical over 7 bases. The V gene end was trimmed by 4 bases and the J gene end by 0 bases; junction bases not matched to a gene: 6. Germline assignment: CDR1 SGHNT and CDR2 YYREEE (reference sequence). The CDR3 is 16 residues long. CDR3 bases: TGTGCCAGCAGCCAGGGGACAGTTGCAACTAATGAAAAACTGTTTTTT. This gives the protein CASSQGTVATNEKLFF. Complete variable domain (other parts from reference TRBV5-4 and TRBJ1-4): ETGVTQSPTHLIKTRGQQVTLRCSSQSGHNTVSWYQQALGQGPQFIFQYYREEENGRGNFPPRFSGLQFPNYSSELNVNALELDDSALYLCASSQGTVATNEKLFFGSGTQLSVL.

The gene calls are TRBV6-6 and TRBJ2-1; weak D call: TRBD1 (5 bases). The V end was cut by 0 bases, the J end by 0 bases, with 9 bases between. CDR1 is MNHNY and CDR2 is SVGAGI in the germline V gene (reference sequence). The CDR3 length is 16 residues. CDR3 in DNA: TGTGCCAGCAGTTACTCCCAGCAGGGCTCCTACAATGAGCAGTTCTTC. Amino acid sequence: CASSYSQQGSYNEQFF.

V and J are TRBV6-2 or TRBV6-3 and TRBJ2-2; possibly TRBD2 for D (5 bases). V was cut by 0 bases and J by 8 bases, with 16 bases left in between. Germline V lookup: CDR1 MNHEY, CDR2 SVGEGT. The CDR3 extends over 16 amino acids. CDR3 in amino acids: CASSYSIERAGGELFF. The CDR3 DNA reads as TGTGCCAGCAGTTACTCGATCGAGAGGGCGGGTGGGGAGCTGTTTTTT.

The rearrangement joins TRBV5-6 to TRBJ1-2; D possibly corresponds to TRBD1 (6 bases). The germline gives CDR1 SGHDT, CDR2 YYEEEE. The V gene lost 4 bases and the J gene lost 14 bases, with 15 bases spanning the gap. CDR3 length: 11 amino acids. Written as DNA, the CDR3 is TGTGCCAGCAGCCTATCGGGGGCGGGAACCTTC. Translation: CASSLSGAGTF.

This clonotype was counted only a few times. V gene TRBV6-5 combines with J gene TRBJ1-1; 7 bases fit TRBD1. Germline trimming cut 5 bases from V and 6 bases from J; bases unmatched to any gene: 6. This CDR3 has 13 residues. Germline loops: CDR1 MNHEY, CDR2 SVGAGI. The CDR3: CASSRQGEAEAFF. In nucleotides, the CDR3 is TGTGCCAGCAGTCGGCAGGGGGAAGCTGAAGCTTTCTTT.

This chain connects TRBV9 to TRBJ1-1, with D possibly matching TRBD1 (5 bases). The CDR3 has 13 residues. Germline assignment: CDR1 SGDLS and CDR2 YYNGEE. The germline V and J ends were trimmed by 3 bases and 8 bases, with 14 bases remaining between them. The DNA for the CDR3 is TGTGCCAGCAGCGAAGGGACTGCTGGCGAAGCTTTCTTT. This translates into CASSEGTAGEAFF.

In its sample, this clonotype was seen a few times. V usage is TRBV6-1 and J usage is TRBJ2-7, with D hard to call. Deletions cut 3 bases from V and 3 bases from J, with 12 bases between. The germline V gene has CDR1 MNHNS and CDR2 SASEGT. This CDR3 comprises 14 residues. The CDR3 reads CASSESVGHYEQYV. In DNA, the CDR3 is TGTGCCAGCAGTGAGAGTGTCGGGCACTACGAGCAGTACGTC.

The sample holds a few counts of this clonotype. This rearrangement joins TRBV6-6 to TRBJ2-3; unclear D gene. Germline V gene data show CDR1 as MNHNY and CDR2 as SVGAGI (reference sequence). Trimming removed 0 bases from V and 6 bases from J, with 10 bases in between. The CDR3 contains 14 residues. CDR3 in DNA: TGTGCCAGCAGTTACTCGAGAGGAGTGGATACGCAGTATTTT. Translation: CASSYSRGVDTQYF.

This clonotype showed up many times. The chain carries TRBV7-8 and TRBJ1-1; the D gene is possibly TRBD1 (5 bases). This CDR3 contains 13 residues. Germline values: CDR1 SGHVS, CDR2 FQNEAQ. V lost 5 bases to trimming and J lost 4 bases, with 11 bases between them. The CDR3 DNA reads as TGTGCCAGCAGCAACAAGAGGGGCACTGAAGCTTTCTTT. Translating gives CASSNKRGTEAFF.

This chain connects TRBV7-6 to TRBJ1-1; D gene ambiguous. The CDR3 sequence is 16 residues long. Germline V CDR1 and CDR2: SGHVS, FNYEAQ. Trimming shortened V by 0 bases and J by 0 bases, and 11 bases separated the two germline ends. The CDR3 sequence is CASSLATTVLNTEAFF. The CDR3 nucleotides read TGTGCCAGCAGCTTAGCTACGACGGTTCTGAACACTGAAGCTTTCTTT. The full variable domain, its missing parts supplied by reference TRBV7-6 and TRBJ1-1, is GAGVSQSPRYKVTKRGQDVALRCDPISGHVSLYWYRQALGQGPEFLTYFNYEAQQDKSGLPNDRFSAERPEGSISTLTIQRTEQRDSAMYRCASSLATTVLNTEAFFGQGTRLTVV.

The sample holds many counts of this clonotype. The chain recombines TRBV7-8 with TRBJ1-1; D gene uncertain. The CDR3 is 15 amino acids. CDR1 is SGHVS and CDR2 is FQNEAQ in the germline V gene. The ends were cut back, 5 bases at V and 1 base at J, with 14 bases in the middle. CDR3 in DNA: TGTGCCAGCAGCCCAAGGTCGGGAAAGAACACTGAAGCTTTCTTT. Its translation: CASSPRSGKNTEAFF. The whole variable domain, filled in from reference TRBV7-8 and TRBJ1-1, reads GAGVSQSPRYKVAKRGQDVALRCDPISGHVSLFWYQQALGQGPEFLTYFQNEAQLDKSGLPSDRFFAERPEGSVSTLKIQRTQQEDSAVYLCASSPRSGKNTEAFFGQGTRLTVV.

The chain uses TRBV3-1 and TRBJ2-5, with 8 bases identical to TRBD2. CDR3 length: 16 amino acids. V shed 1 base, J shed 4 bases, and the junction held 8 bases outside the gene matches. Germline values: CDR1 LGHDT, CDR2 YNNKEL (reference sequence). The CDR3 region has the DNA TGTGCCAGCAGCCAAGCTCGGCGGGAGGCCCTAGAGACCCAGTACTTC. Translation gives CASSQARREALETQYF.

The CDR3 DNA sequence: TGTGCCAGCAGCCCCGGGGGTCGAGAGCAGTACGTC. The encoded protein is CASSPGGREQYV. This rearrangement joins TRBV2 to TRBJ2-7; D may be TRBD2 (6 bases). This CDR3 has 12 amino acids. Germline CDR1 and CDR2: SNHLY and FYNNEI. With 6 bases removed from V and 7 bases from J, the gap between germline ends came to 13 bases.

The chain carries TRBV9 and TRBJ1-5; 8 nucleotides agree with TRBD1. The junction had 2 bases not matched to a gene; V was cut back by 3 bases and J by 3 bases. The CDR3 totals 14 residues. Germline CDR1 and CDR2: SGDLS and YYNGEE. The CDR3 is CASSETGDNQPQHF. The CDR3 nucleotides read TGTGCCAGCAGCGAGACAGGGGACAATCAGCCCCAGCATTTT.

V gene TRBV29-1 combines with J gene TRBJ2-3; the D is unclear. V was shortened by 4 bases and J by 6 bases, with 11 bases between the two germline ends. The CDR3 extends over 12 amino acids. CDR1 is SQVTM and CDR2 is ANQGSEA in the germline V gene. The CDR3 spells CSVGRVGDTQYF. The CDR3 DNA reads TGCAGCGTTGGTAGGGTAGGCGATACGCAGTATTTT.

This clonotype was detected a few times. CDR3 nucleotide sequence: TGTGCCAGCAGTTACTCGAACATGGATGCCTATGGCTACACCTTC. As protein: CASSYSNMDAYGYTF. The rearrangement links TRBV6-2 or TRBV6-3 to TRBJ1-2; D is ambiguous. V was pared by 0 bases and J by 4 bases, with 12 bases between. This CDR3 is 15 amino acids long. From germline, CDR1 is MNHEY and CDR2 SVGEGT.

The chain couples TRBV6-1 to TRBJ2-1; 11 bases line up with TRBD1. From germline, CDR1 is MNHNS and CDR2 SASEGT. This CDR3 has 15 residues. V lost 6 bases, J lost 7 bases, and 8 bases stayed unmatched. CDR3 in amino acids: CASRDGTGGENEQFF. CDR3 nucleotides: TGTGCCAGCAGAGACGGGACAGGGGGAGAAAATGAGCAGTTCTTC.

This clonotype was detected many times. The rearrangement uses TRBV7-8 and TRBJ1-5; D ambiguous. V was shortened by 5 bases and J by 5 bases, with 22 bases between the two germline ends. Germline assignment: CDR1 SGHVS and CDR2 FQNEAQ. This CDR3 is 17 amino acids long. CDR3 region: CASSEIPREYIDQPQHF. The CDR3 region has the DNA TGTGCCAGCAGCGAGATCCCCCGGGAATATATTGATCAGCCCCAGCATTTT.

The chain is built from TRBV15 and TRBJ2-3, with D possibly being TRBD1 (6 bases). Germline V lookup: CDR1 LNHNV, CDR2 YYDKDF (reference sequence). The CDR3 has 16 amino acids. V was cut by 1 base and J by 4 bases, with 15 bases left in between. CDR3 amino acids: CATSRGDTRGPDTQYF. CDR3 DNA: TGTGCCACCAGCAGAGGGGACACCCGGGGCCCAGATACGCAGTATTTT.

The chain carries TRBV6-1 and TRBJ2-2, with 8 bases matching TRBD2. V lost 6 bases, J lost 2 bases, and 11 bases stayed unmatched. The V gene's germline CDR1 is MNHNS and CDR2 SASEGT. CDR3 length equals 17 residues. The CDR3 nucleotides read TGTGCCAGCAGCCCCCGCGGACTAGCTAAAAACACCGGGGAGCTGTTTTTT. The encoded protein is CASSPRGLAKNTGELFF.

CDR3 bases: TGTGCCAGCAGCTTCCTAGCGTCAGATACGCAGTATTTT. Encoded protein: CASSFLASDTQYF. V usage is TRBV5-4 and J usage is TRBJ2-3; possible D gene TRBD2, 6 bases. Germline V CDR1 and CDR2: SGHNT, YYREEE (reference sequence). The V end was cut by 2 bases, the J end by 4 bases, with 8 bases between. The CDR3 loop spans 13 amino acids.

V gene TRBV7-9 combines with J gene TRBJ1-6; 9 nucleotides align to TRBD1. The CDR3 totals 16 residues. Germline V CDR1 and CDR2: SEHNR, FQNEAQ (reference sequence). The J segment lost 6 bases and the V segment lost 5 bases, leaving 8 bases of the junction unmatched. CDR3 loop: CASSPTGTGFNSPLHF. CDR3 DNA: TGTGCCAGCAGCCCCACCGGGACAGGGTTTAATTCACCCCTCCACTTT.

The sample holds a few counts of this clonotype. CDR3 loop: CASSQNRGGEYNEQFF. In DNA, the CDR3 is TGTGCCAGCAGCCAAAACAGGGGTGGGGAATACAATGAGCAGTTCTTC. This sequence joins TRBV14 and TRBJ2-1; TRBD1 matches at 7 bases. The germline V gene has CDR1 SGHDN and CDR2 FVKESK. V was pared by 2 bases and J by 4 bases, with 8 bases of the junction left unmatched. This CDR3 region has 16 residues.

This clonotype was observed a few times. The chain carries TRBV4-1 and TRBJ2-3; unclear D gene. The CDR3 totals 12 residues. The germline V and J ends were trimmed by 0 bases and 5 bases, with 3 bases remaining between them. Germline V gene lookup returns CDR1 MGHRA and CDR2 YSYEKL. CDR3 DNA: TGCGCCAGCAGCCAAGATTTAGATACGCAGTATTTT. It translates to CASSQDLDTQYF.